Listed below are T cell receptor beta chains from one sample, sequenced in a study of response to subunit inactivated influenza vaccine. TCRdb recomputed calls from the RT-PCR reads with MiXCR, one row per CDR3 protein. This sample has roughly 160,000 distinct CDR3 sequences, with about a tenth found just once. The sample here was non-naive T cells sorted from PBMCs, taken roughly 45 days after vaccination. The receptors were gathered from a man between 50 and 59 years old who received an inactivated influenza vaccine. Both conserved end residues are part of each CDR3. A D gene is named only where the DNA matches it firmly. The listing skips clone size in some rows; elsewhere it reads once, few, many or a size class.

v_gene	j_gene	d_gene	abundance	CDR3aa	CDR3nt
TRBV7-2	TRBJ2-7	-	-	CASSLDSRSTYEQYF	TGTGCCAGCAGCTTAGATTCCCGGAGTACCTACGAGCAGTACTTC
TRBV9	TRBJ2-3	-	few	CASSVSEIRTDTQYF	TGTGCCAGCAGCGTAAGCGAAATCCGCACAGATACGCAGTATTTT
TRBV7-9	TRBJ1-1	-	few	CASSTGSTEAFF	TGTGCCAGCAGCACAGGGTCCACTGAAGCTTTCTTT
TRBV12-3/TRBV12-4	TRBJ2-1	TRBD2	many	CASRPGLVGSYNEQFF	TGTGCCAGCAGGCCGGGACTAGTCGGATCCTACAATGAGCAGTTCTTC
TRBV7-9	TRBJ2-5	-	few	CASSPPGREETQYF	TGTGCCAGCAGCCCGCCGGGCAGGGAAGAGACCCAGTACTTC
TRBV5-1	TRBJ1-4	-	many	CASRQAYRGTNEKLFF	TGCGCCAGCAGACAGGCCTATCGGGGAACTAATGAAAAACTGTTTTTT
TRBV7-8	TRBJ2-3	-	many	CASSLGSGKTQYF	TGTGCCAGCAGCTTAGGCTCAGGGAAGACGCAGTATTTT
TRBV6-2/TRBV6-3	TRBJ1-1	-	-	CASSAWGTTEAFF	TGTGCCAGCAGTGCGTGGGGGACCACTGAAGCTTTCTTT
TRBV7-2	TRBJ2-7	-	-	CASSPAPIYEQYF	TGTGCCAGCAGCCCGGCCCCGATTTACGAGCAGTACTTC
TRBV20-1	TRBJ2-1	TRBD2	many	CSARGGRAHEQFF	TGCAGTGCTAGGGGTGGGAGGGCCCATGAGCAGTTCTTC
TRBV7-2	TRBJ2-1	TRBD2	few	CASSLWTSGTYNEQFF	TGTGCCAGCAGCCTATGGACTAGCGGGACCTACAATGAGCAGTTCTTC
TRBV5-1	TRBJ2-5	TRBD2	many	CASSLWRGPGGETQYF	TGCGCCAGCAGCTTGTGGAGAGGTCCGGGAGGCGAGACCCAGTACTTC
TRBV12-3/TRBV12-4	TRBJ1-6	-	-	CASSPSFYRGWSPLHF	TGTGCCAGCAGCCCTAGTTTTTATAGAGGATGGTCACCCCTCCACTTT
TRBV4-2	TRBJ2-2	-	few	CASSQDPRGTRVTGELFF	TGTGCCAGCAGCCAAGACCCCCGGGGTACGAGGGTCACCGGGGAGCTGTTTTTT
TRBV12-3/TRBV12-4	TRBJ1-2	TRBD1	many	CASSFFPQGQGYTF	TGTGCCAGCAGTTTTTTCCCACAGGGGCAAGGCTACACCTTC
TRBV6-1	TRBJ2-7	TRBD1	few	CASSEGYRGYEQYF	TGTGCCAGCAGTGAAGGGTACAGGGGATACGAGCAGTACTTC
TRBV7-2	TRBJ1-1	-	few	CASSLVYKNTEAFF	TGTGCCAGCAGCTTAGTGTACAAGAACACTGAAGCTTTCTTT
TRBV20-1	TRBJ2-5	TRBD2	many	CSAQTSGRASETQYF	TGCAGTGCTCAGACTAGCGGGAGGGCCAGTGAGACCCAGTACTTC